Below are 32 T cell receptor beta chains sequenced from a single sample in a study of shared clonotypes between healthy human individuals. Data came from immunoSEQ multiplex PCR; TCRdb stores just in-frame clones and leaves some out. Of roughly 1,600,000 clones listed, less than 99% are singletons. Sample: naive CD4+ T cells sorted from blood. The subset was: CD45RA+ positively selected. The source of these receptors is a man aged 30-40 years in good health.

The chain employs TRBV18 and TRBJ1-3; D is possibly TRBD1 (6 bases). The CDR3 is 18 amino acids. CDR1 KGHSH and CDR2 LQKENI come from the germline V gene. With 2 bases removed from V and 0 bases from J, the gap between germline ends came to 17 bases. The CDR3 loop is CASSPIEAGASSGNTIYF. CDR3 in DNA: TGTGCCAGCTCACCAATCGAAGCAGGGGCGAGCTCTGGAAACACCATATATTTT.

This chain uses TRBV9 with TRBJ2-3, with 11 bases lining up with TRBD1. This CDR3 is built from 17 residues. The V segment lost 4 bases and the J segment 0 bases; nucleotides outside the gene matches: 7. Germline values: CDR1 SGDLS, CDR2 YYNGEE. In DNA form, the CDR3 reads TGTGCCAGCAGCTTGAGGACAGGGGGCACGAGCACAGATACGCAGTATTTT. It specifies CASSLRTGGTSTDTQYF.

The gene calls are TRBV7-2 and TRBJ1-3; D might be TRBD1 (5 bases). The germline CDR1 and CDR2 sequences are SGHTA and FQGNSA. The V gene lost 5 bases and the J gene lost 3 bases, with 14 bases spanning the gap. The CDR3 has 15 amino acids. The CDR3 sequence is CASSAMGQYGNTIYF. CDR3 DNA: TGTGCCAGCAGCGCCATGGGGCAGTATGGAAACACCATATATTTT.

As for this clone: The same CDR3 also results from other DNA sequences found in this sample. The rearrangement links TRBV18 to TRBJ1-4; no firm D call. V was trimmed by 3 bases and J by 0 bases, leaving 5 bases between them. From germline, CDR1 is KGHSH and CDR2 LQKENI. CDR3 length: 14 amino acids. CDR3: CASSPGATNEKLFF. The DNA of the CDR3 is TGTGCCAGCTCACCCGGGGCAACTAATGAAAAACTGTTTTTT.

This clone occurred once. The chain uses TRBV5-6 and TRBJ2-7; D unclear. Germline V gene data show CDR1 as SGHDT and CDR2 as YYEEEE. Trimming cost V 4 bases and J 6 bases, with 17 bases left between them. The CDR3 is 14 residues long. CDR3 in amino acids: CASSPRALGPEQYF. The CDR3 nucleotides read TGTGCCAGCAGCCCTCGGGCCCTCGGCCCCGAGCAGTACTTC.

J is TRBJ2-7 and V is TRBV28; TRBD1 is a possible D gene (5 bases). The CDR3 sequence is 12 residues long. Trimming removed 6 bases from V and 6 bases from J, with 12 bases in between. Germline CDR1 MDHEN, CDR2 SYDVKM. The CDR3 spells CASRPGYFEQYF. CDR3 coding DNA: TGTGCCAGCAGGCCAGGGTACTTCGAGCAGTACTTC.

This chain uses TRBV6-5 with TRBJ1-3; D not resolved. The V and J ends lost 0 bases and 4 bases respectively, with 4 bases between them. Germline loops: CDR1 MNHEY, CDR2 SVGAGI. This CDR3 contains 13 residues. CDR3 coding DNA: TGTGCCAGCAGTTACTCGTGGGGAAACACCATATATTTT. Translation: CASSYSWGNTIYF.

This chain joins TRBV19 and TRBJ2-2; D may match TRBD1 or TRBD2 (6 bases each). Germline V gene data show CDR1 as LNHDA and CDR2 as SQIVND (reference sequence). CDR3 size: 16 residues. Trimming stripped 6 bases from V and 1 base from J, with 15 bases between. The CDR3 loop is CASSGLGGLNTGELFF. CDR3 DNA: TGTGCCAGTAGCGGGTTAGGGGGACTGAACACCGGGGAGCTGTTTTTT.

This clone was seen a single time. The chain joins TRBV15 to TRBJ2-1, with 8 nucleotides matching TRBD1. Germline CDR1 reads LNHNV; CDR2 reads YYDKDF (reference sequence). With 7 bases clipped from V and 13 bases from J, the junction kept 18 bases outside the gene matches. The CDR3 has 15 amino acids. The CDR3 is CATKGPGQGALGQFF. The DNA of the CDR3 is TGTGCCACCAAGGGCCCGGGTCAGGGGGCTCTCGGCCAGTTCTTC.

The genes are TRBV5-6 and TRBJ2-5; 11 bases align to TRBD2. The V gene end was trimmed by 2 bases and the J gene end by 4 bases; junction bases not matched to a gene: 4. Looked up from germline, CDR1 is SGHDT and CDR2 is YYEEEE. The CDR3 consists of 15 residues. Here the CDR3 DNA reads TGTGCCAGCAGCTTACTAGCGGGAGTACGAGAGACCCAGTACTTC. Amino acid sequence: CASSLLAGVRETQYF.

The chain recombines TRBV6-1 with TRBJ2-3; tentative D call: TRBD1 (6 bases). Germline assignment: CDR1 MNHNS and CDR2 SASEGT. V was shortened by 6 bases and J by 4 bases, with 14 bases between the two germline ends. The CDR3 runs 14 residues. The CDR3 DNA reads as TGTGCCAGCAGCAGGGGTTGGTCGTCAGATACGCAGTATTTT. This translates into CASSRGWSSDTQYF.

The gene calls are TRBV5-1 and TRBJ2-3; no reliable D call. V lost 0 bases and J 5 bases, leaving 13 bases between the germline ends. Germline CDR1 is SGHRS and CDR2 is YFSETQ. This CDR3 is built from 15 residues. The CDR3 DNA reads TGCGCCAGCAGCTTGGGTACCGCCCGGGTAGATACGCAGTATTTT. This sequence encodes CASSLGTARVDTQYF.

Only one count was recorded for this clone. This rearrangement joins TRBV29-1 to TRBJ1-1; 8 nucleotides align to TRBD1. The V segment lost 7 bases and the J segment 1 base; nucleotides outside the gene matches: 5. Germline loops: CDR1 SQVTM, CDR2 ANQGSEA. The CDR3 has 13 residues. The CDR3 region has the DNA TGCAGCGCCCGGACAGGGCCGAACACTGAAGCTTTCTTT. Protein sequence: CSARTGPNTEAFF.

This chain connects TRBV2 to TRBJ1-4, with D perhaps matching TRBD1 (5 bases). CDR3 length: 16 residues. V was shortened by 4 bases and J by 0 bases, with 12 bases between the two germline ends. Germline V gene sequence: CDR1 SNHLY, CDR2 FYNNEI. The CDR3, as DNA: TGTGCCAGCAGTGGAGGATCCAGGGCAACTAATGAAAAACTGTTTTTT. Amino acid sequence: CASSGGSRATNEKLFF.

This clone was seen just once. The V and J genes are TRBV7-9 and TRBJ2-7, with D perhaps TRBD2 (6 bases). The CDR3 extends over 14 amino acids. Germline V CDR1 and CDR2: SEHNR, FQNEAQ (reference sequence). V gave up 0 bases and J gave up 3 bases, with 9 bases separating them. CDR3 residues: CASSLAEGVYEQYF. CDR3 in DNA: TGTGCCAGCAGCTTAGCGGAGGGAGTCTACGAGCAGTACTTC. The full variable domain, with the rest looked up from reference TRBV7-9 and TRBJ2-7, is DTGVSQNPRHKITKRGQNVTFRCDPISEHNRLYWYRQTLGQGPEFLTYFQNEAQLEKSRLLSDRFSAERPKGSFSTLEIQRTEQGDSAMYLCASSLAEGVYEQYFGPGTRLTVT.

The chain links TRBV5-5 to TRBJ2-7; TRBD2 matches 9 bases. The V and J ends lost 2 bases and 2 bases, in that order; junction bases with no gene match: 5. In germline, CDR1 is SGHKS, CDR2 YYEKEE (reference sequence). CDR3 length: 15 amino acids. CDR3: CASSFGASGTYEQYF. CDR3 in DNA: TGTGCCAGCAGCTTTGGGGCTAGCGGGACCTACGAGCAGTACTTC.

The chain couples TRBV2 to TRBJ1-2; TRBD1 matches 10 bases. The V gene end was trimmed by 5 bases and the J gene end by 5 bases; junction bases not matched to a gene: 5. The CDR3 totals 14 residues. Germline values: CDR1 SNHLY, CDR2 FYNNEI. The CDR3 DNA follows: TGTGCCAGCAGTTCCAGACAGGGGGCATATGGCTACACCTTC. Encoded protein: CASSSRQGAYGYTF.

This chain uses TRBV9 with TRBJ2-4; 7 bases are a match to TRBD2. The germline CDR1 and CDR2 sequences are SGDLS and YYNGEE. CDR3 length: 17 amino acids. Trimming took 0 bases from V and 7 from J; bases not matched to a gene: 13. In DNA, the CDR3 is TGTGCCAGCAGCGTAGACGGGAGGATTGATATTCACAACATTCAGTACTTC. Its translation is CASSVDGRIDIHNIQYF. Drawing the rest from reference TRBV9 and TRBJ2-4, the complete variable domain is DSGVTQTPKHLITATGQRVTLRCSPRSGDLSVYWYQQSLDQGLQFLIQYYNGEERAKGNILERFSAQQFPDLHSELNLSSLELGDSALYFCASSVDGRIDIHNIQYFGAGTRLSVL.

DNA of the CDR3: TGTGCCAGCAGCCCGAGGGGAACTAATGAAAAACTGTTTTTT. Protein product: CASSPRGTNEKLFF. V and J are TRBV5-6 and TRBJ1-4; D might be TRBD1 (5 bases). Trimming took 4 bases from V and 1 from J, leaving 8 bases between them. Germline CDR1 is SGHDT and CDR2 is YYEEEE. CDR3 length: 14 amino acids. Complete variable domain (other parts from reference TRBV5-6 and TRBJ1-4): DAGVTQSPTHLIKTRGQQVTLRCSPKSGHDTVSWYQQALGQGPQFIFQYYEEEERQRGNFPDRFSGHQFPNYSSELNVNALLLGDSALYLCASSPRGTNEKLFFGSGTQLSVL.

V and J are TRBV4-1 and TRBJ2-7; D unresolved. V was trimmed by 0 bases and J by 11 bases, leaving 14 bases between them. This CDR3 comprises 13 residues. CDR1 is MGHRA and CDR2 is YSYEKL in the germline V gene. The CDR3 DNA is TGCGCCAGCAGCCAAGACTGGGCGACGGCGAAGTACTTC. This gives the protein CASSQDWATAKYF.

The rearrangement links TRBV5-1 to TRBJ2-3; TRBD2 agrees at 12 bases. V trimming: 4 bases; J trimming: 1 base; junction bases outside the gene matches: 19. Germline CDR1 and CDR2: SGHRS and YFSETQ. The CDR3 contains 21 residues. CDR3 protein: CASSERPTSGSGGERTDTQYF. CDR3 nucleotides: TGCGCCAGCAGCGAGAGACCGACTAGCGGGAGTGGGGGGGAACGCACAGATACGCAGTATTTT.

This chain uses TRBV15 with TRBJ2-3, with 7 bases fitting TRBD1. CDR3 length equals 14 residues. V lost 5 bases, J lost 0 bases, and 2 bases stayed unmatched. The V gene's germline CDR1 is LNHNV and CDR2 YYDKDF (reference sequence). The CDR3 sequence: CATSRGQSTDTQYF. The CDR3 coding sequence is TGTGCCACCAGCCGGGGACAGAGCACAGATACGCAGTATTTT.

On this clone: A read error may produce the germline difference seen at one junction end. The rearrangement uses TRBV5-3 and TRBJ2-2, with D possibly being TRBD2 (6 bases). TRBV5-3 has ORF status, its function being uncertain. The CDR3 has 18 residues. The CDR3 DNA reads TGTGCCAGAACCCTAGAGGGAAGAAGGACACGGAACACCGGGGGGCTGTTTTTT. As protein: CARTLEGRRTRNTGGLFF.

The genes are TRBV28 and TRBJ2-1, with TRBD2 as a possible D gene (7 bases). Trimming left V 3 bases short and J 8 bases short, with 8 bases between. The CDR3 loop spans 12 amino acids. Germline V gene lookup returns CDR1 MDHEN and CDR2 SYDVKM. The CDR3 nucleotides are TGTGCCAGCAGTTTGGGGGGGCATGAGCAGTTCTTC. Translating gives CASSLGGHEQFF.

The rearrangement links TRBV7-9 to TRBJ2-3; 10 nucleotides align to TRBD2. Trimming at V came to 5 bases and at J to 2 bases, leaving 13 bases not matched to a gene. Per the germline V gene, CDR1 is SEHNR and CDR2 is FQNEAQ (reference sequence). This CDR3 has 18 residues. CDR3 bases: TGTGCCAGCAGCGTCGATTCCCCGGGACTAGCGTACACAGATACGCAGTATTTT. Translated: CASSVDSPGLAYTDTQYF.

CDR3 sequence (DNA): TGTGCCAGCAGTGGGACTAGAAAAAACATTCAGTACTTC. Translation gives CASSGTRKNIQYF. The chain uses TRBV2 and TRBJ2-4, with 7 positions matching TRBD2. J gave up 4 bases and V 4 bases, and 1 base lay outside the gene matches. Looked up from germline, CDR1 is SNHLY and CDR2 is FYNNEI. The CDR3 runs to 13 residues.

The V and J genes are TRBV5-6 and TRBJ2-5; D perhaps matches TRBD1 (6 bases). The V end lost 3 bases, the J end lost 2 bases, and 11 bases lay between the germline ends. This CDR3 contains 14 residues. Germline CDR1 SGHDT, CDR2 YYEEEE. CDR3 region: CASSSTRGQETQYF. The DNA for the CDR3 is TGTGCCAGCAGCTCGACCAGGGGACAAGAGACCCAGTACTTC.

The chain links TRBV4-1 to TRBJ1-5; 7 nucleotides line up with TRBD1. The CDR3 runs 16 residues. The germline CDR1 and CDR2 sequences are MGHRA and YSYEKL. The V and J ends lost 1 base and 3 bases, in that order; junction bases with no gene match: 6. CDR3 sequence reads: CASSQVPGGNNQPQHF. The CDR3 DNA is TGCGCCAGCAGCCAAGTGCCAGGGGGAAACAATCAGCCCCAGCATTTT.

The chain couples TRBV19 to TRBJ1-3; TRBD1 is a possible D gene (6 bases). CDR1 and CDR2 from the germline V gene are LNHDA and SQIVND (reference sequence). CDR3 size: 13 residues. V was clipped by 5 bases and J by 2 bases, with 7 bases between them. The DNA for the CDR3 is TGTGCCAGTAGTTCAGGGGCTGGAAACACCATATATTTT. Its translation: CASSSGAGNTIYF. Combining the CDR3 with reference TRBV19 and TRBJ1-3 gives the whole variable domain DGGITQSPKYLFRKEGQNVTLSCEQNLNHDAMYWYRQDPGQGLRLIYYSQIVNDFQKGDIAEGYSVSREKKESFPLTVTSAQKNPTAFYLCASSSGAGNTIYFGEGSWLTVV.

On this clone itself: The same CDR3 also results from other DNA sequences found in this sample. The chain has TRBV9 and TRBJ1-4; 12 bases match TRBD1. The germline V gene encodes CDR1 SGDLS and CDR2 YYNGEE. With 4 bases clipped from V and 8 bases from J, the junction kept 6 bases outside the gene matches. The CDR3 has 15 residues. The CDR3 loop is CASSPRDRGREKLFF. The CDR3 DNA reads TGTGCCAGCAGCCCCAGGGACAGGGGGCGCGAAAAACTGTTTTTT. The whole variable domain, filled in from reference TRBV9 and TRBJ1-4, reads DSGVTQTPKHLITATGQRVTLRCSPRSGDLSVYWYQQSLDQGLQFLIQYYNGEERAKGNILERFSAQQFPDLHSELNLSSLELGDSALYFCASSPRDRGREKLFFGSGTQLSVL.

In its sample, this clone was seen once. The sample contains more than one DNA sequence encoding this CDR3. The V gene is TRBV5-1, the J gene TRBJ2-7; 11 positions agree with TRBD1. With 1 base clipped from V and 4 bases from J, the junction kept 4 bases outside the gene matches. The germline V gene encodes CDR1 SGHRS and CDR2 YFSETQ. The CDR3 sequence is 15 residues long. The CDR3 region is CASSLSGTGGYEQYF. The CDR3 nucleotides read TGCGCCAGCAGCTTGTCGGGGACAGGGGGATACGAGCAGTACTTC.

This clone is a singleton in its sample. The chain carries TRBV7-9 and TRBJ1-4, with a possible D match to TRBD1 (5 bases). CDR3 length: 16 residues. In germline, CDR1 is SEHNR, CDR2 FQNEAQ (reference sequence). V was trimmed by 3 bases and J by 0 bases, leaving 11 bases between them. The CDR3 DNA sequence: TGTGCCAGCAGCTTGGGACCCAATGCAACTAATGAAAAACTGTTTTTT. Amino acid sequence: CASSLGPNATNEKLFF.